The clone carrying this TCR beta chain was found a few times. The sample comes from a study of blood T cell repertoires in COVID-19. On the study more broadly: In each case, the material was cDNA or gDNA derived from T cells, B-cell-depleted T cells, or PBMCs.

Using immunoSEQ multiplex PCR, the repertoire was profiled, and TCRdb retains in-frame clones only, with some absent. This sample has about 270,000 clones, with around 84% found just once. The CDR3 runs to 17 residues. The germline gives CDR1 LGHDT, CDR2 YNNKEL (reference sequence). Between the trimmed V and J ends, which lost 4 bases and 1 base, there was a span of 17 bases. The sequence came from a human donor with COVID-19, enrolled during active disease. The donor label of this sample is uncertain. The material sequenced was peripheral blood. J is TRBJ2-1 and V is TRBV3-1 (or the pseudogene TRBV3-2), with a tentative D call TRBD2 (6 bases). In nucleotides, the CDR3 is TGTGCCAGCAGCCCCCGGGGACGAAGCGGGTCCTACAATGAGCAGTTCTTC. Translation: CASSPRGRSGSYNEQFF.